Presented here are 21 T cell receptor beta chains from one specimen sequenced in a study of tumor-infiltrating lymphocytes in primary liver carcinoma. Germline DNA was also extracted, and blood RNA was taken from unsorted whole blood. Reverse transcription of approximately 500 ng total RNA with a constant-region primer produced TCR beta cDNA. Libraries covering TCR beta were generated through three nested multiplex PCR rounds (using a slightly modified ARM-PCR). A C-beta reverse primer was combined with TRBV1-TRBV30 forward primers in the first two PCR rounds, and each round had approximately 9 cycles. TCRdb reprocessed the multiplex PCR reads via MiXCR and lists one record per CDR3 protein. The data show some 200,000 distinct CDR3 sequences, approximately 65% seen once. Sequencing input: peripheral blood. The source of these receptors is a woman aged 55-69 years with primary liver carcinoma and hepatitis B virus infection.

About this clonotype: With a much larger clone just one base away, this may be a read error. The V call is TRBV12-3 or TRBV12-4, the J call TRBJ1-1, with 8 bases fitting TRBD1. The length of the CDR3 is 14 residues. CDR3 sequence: CASRSYRGNAEAFF. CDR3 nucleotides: TGTGCCAGCAGATCATACAGGGGGAACGCTGAAGCTTTCTTT.

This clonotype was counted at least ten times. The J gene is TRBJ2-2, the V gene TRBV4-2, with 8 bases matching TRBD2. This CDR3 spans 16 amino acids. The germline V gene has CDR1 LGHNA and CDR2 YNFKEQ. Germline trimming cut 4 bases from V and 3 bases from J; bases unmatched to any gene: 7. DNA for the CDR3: TGTGCCAGCAGCCGCAATAGCGGGATGGACACCGGGGAGCTGTTTTTT. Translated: CASSRNSGMDTGELFF.

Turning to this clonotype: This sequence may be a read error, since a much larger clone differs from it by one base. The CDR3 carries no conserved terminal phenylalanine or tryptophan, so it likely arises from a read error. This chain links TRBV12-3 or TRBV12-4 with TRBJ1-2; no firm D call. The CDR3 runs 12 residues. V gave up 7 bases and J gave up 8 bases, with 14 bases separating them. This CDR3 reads CASTNQRVGYTL. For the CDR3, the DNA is TGTGCCAGCACCAACCAACGGGTCGGCTACACCCTC.

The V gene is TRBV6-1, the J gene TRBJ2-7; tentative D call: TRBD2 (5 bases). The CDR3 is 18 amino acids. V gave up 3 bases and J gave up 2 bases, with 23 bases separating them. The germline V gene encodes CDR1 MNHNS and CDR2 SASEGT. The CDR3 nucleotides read TGTGCCAGCAGTGATGGCCTGAAGGGAGCGGCGAGGGCCTACGAGCAGTACTTC. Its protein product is CASSDGLKGAARAYEQYF.

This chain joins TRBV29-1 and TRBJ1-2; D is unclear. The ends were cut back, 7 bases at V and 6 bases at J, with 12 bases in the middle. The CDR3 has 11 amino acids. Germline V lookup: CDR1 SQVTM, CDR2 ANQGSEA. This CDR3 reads CSAEGCDGYTF. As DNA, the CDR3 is TGCAGCGCTGAGGGCTGTGATGGCTACACCTTC.

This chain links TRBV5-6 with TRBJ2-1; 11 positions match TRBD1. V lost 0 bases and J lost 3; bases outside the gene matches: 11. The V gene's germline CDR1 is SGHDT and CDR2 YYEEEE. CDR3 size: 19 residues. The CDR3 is CASSLAADRGRKVYNEQFF. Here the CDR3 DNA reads TGTGCCAGCAGCTTGGCTGCGGACAGGGGGCGGAAAGTCTACAATGAGCAGTTCTTC.

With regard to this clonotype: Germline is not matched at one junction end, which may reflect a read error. Written as DNA, the CDR3 is TGTGCCAACAGCTTAGTGGCTAACACTGAAGCTTTCTTT. It specifies CANSLVANTEAFF. This rearrangement joins TRBV7-9 to TRBJ1-1, with D unclear. Germline loops: CDR1 SEHNR, CDR2 FQNEAQ (reference sequence). The CDR3 totals 13 residues.

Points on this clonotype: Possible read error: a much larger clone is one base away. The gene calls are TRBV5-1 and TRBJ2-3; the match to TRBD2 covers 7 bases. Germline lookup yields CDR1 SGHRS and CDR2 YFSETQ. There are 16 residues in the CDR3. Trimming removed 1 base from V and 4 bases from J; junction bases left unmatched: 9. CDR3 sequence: CASSLLAGDVPDTQYF. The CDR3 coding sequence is TGCGCCAGCAGCTTGTTGGCGGGAGACGTCCCAGATACGCAGTATTTT. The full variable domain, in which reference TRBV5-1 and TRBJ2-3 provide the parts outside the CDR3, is KAGVTQTPRYLIKTRGQQVTLSCSPISGHRSVSWYQQTPGQGLQFLFEYFSETQRNKGNFPGRFSGRQFSNSRSEMNVSTLELGDSALYLCASSLLAGDVPDTQYFGPGTRLTVL.

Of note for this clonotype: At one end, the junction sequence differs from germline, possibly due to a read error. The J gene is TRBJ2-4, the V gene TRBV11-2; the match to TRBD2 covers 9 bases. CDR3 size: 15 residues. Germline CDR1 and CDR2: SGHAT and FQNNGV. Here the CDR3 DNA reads TGTGCCAGCAAGAGCGGGAGGTTGGCCAAAAACTTTCAGTACTTC. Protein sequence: CASKSGRLAKNFQYF. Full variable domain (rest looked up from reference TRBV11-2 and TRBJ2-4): EAGVAQSPRYKIIEKRQSVAFWCNPISGHATLYWYQQILGQGPKLLIQFQNNGVVDDSQLPKDRFSAERLKGVDSTLKIQPAKLEDSAVYLCASKSGRLAKNFQYFGAGTRLSVL.

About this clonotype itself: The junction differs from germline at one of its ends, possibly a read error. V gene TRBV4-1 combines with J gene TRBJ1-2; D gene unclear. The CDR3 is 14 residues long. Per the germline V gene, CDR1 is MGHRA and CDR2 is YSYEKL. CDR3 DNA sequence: TGCGCCAGCAGCCAGTTGAAGGAGGGTCATGGCTACATCTTC. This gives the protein CASSQLKEGHGYIF.

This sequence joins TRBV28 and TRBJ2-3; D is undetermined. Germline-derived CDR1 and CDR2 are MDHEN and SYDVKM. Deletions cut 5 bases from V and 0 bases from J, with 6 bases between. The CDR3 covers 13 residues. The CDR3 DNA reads TGTGCCAGCAGTGCGAGAAGCACAGATACGCAGTATTTT. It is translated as CASSARSTDTQYF.

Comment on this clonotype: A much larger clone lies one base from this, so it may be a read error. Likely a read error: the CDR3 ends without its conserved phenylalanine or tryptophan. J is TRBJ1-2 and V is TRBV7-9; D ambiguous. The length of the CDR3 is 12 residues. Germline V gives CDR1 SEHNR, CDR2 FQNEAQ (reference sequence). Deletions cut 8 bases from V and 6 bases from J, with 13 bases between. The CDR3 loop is CASAASQNGYTL. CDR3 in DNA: TGTGCCAGCGCAGCTTCCCAGAATGGCTACACCTTA.

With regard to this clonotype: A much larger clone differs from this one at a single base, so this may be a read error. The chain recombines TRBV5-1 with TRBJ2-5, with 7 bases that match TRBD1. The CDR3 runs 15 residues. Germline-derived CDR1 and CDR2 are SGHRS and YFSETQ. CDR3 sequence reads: CVSSLLGTAQETQYF. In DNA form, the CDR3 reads TGCGTCAGCAGCTTGTTGGGGACAGCACAAGAGACCCAGTACTTC.

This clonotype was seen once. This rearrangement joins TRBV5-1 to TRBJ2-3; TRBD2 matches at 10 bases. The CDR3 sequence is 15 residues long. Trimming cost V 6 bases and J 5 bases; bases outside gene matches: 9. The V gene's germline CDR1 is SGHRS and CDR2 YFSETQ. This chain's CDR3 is CASNRTSGFGDTQYF. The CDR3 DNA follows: TGCGCCAGCAACCGGACTAGCGGATTTGGAGATACGCAGTATTTT.

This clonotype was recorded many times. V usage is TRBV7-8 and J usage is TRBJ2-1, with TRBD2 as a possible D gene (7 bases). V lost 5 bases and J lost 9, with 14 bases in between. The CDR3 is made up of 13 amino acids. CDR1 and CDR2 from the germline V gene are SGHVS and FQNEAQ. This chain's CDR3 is CASSLKGGVEQFF. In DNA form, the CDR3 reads TGTGCCAGCAGCCTTAAAGGGGGGGTTGAGCAGTTCTTC.

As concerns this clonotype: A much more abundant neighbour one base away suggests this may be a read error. CDR3 amino acids: CASSEVTYGSLSYKQYF. CDR3 in DNA: TGTGCCAGCAGTGAAGTGACCTACGGGAGCCTCTCCTACAAGCAGTACTTC. The J gene is TRBJ2-7, the V gene TRBV6-1; D perhaps matches TRBD2 (6 bases). This CDR3 is 17 amino acids long. CDR1 is MNHNS, CDR2 SASEGT, per germline.

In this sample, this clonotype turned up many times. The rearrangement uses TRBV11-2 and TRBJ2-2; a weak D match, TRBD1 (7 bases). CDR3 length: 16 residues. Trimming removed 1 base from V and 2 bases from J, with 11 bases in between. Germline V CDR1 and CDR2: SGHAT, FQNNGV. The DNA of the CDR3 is TGTGCCAGCAGCTTAGGACAGGGACTTAACACCGGGGAGCTGTTTTTT. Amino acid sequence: CASSLGQGLNTGELFF. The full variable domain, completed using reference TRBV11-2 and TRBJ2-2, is EAGVAQSPRYKIIEKRQSVAFWCNPISGHATLYWYQQILGQGPKLLIQFQNNGVVDDSQLPKDRFSAERLKGVDSTLKIQPAKLEDSAVYLCASSLGQGLNTGELFFGEGSRLTVL.

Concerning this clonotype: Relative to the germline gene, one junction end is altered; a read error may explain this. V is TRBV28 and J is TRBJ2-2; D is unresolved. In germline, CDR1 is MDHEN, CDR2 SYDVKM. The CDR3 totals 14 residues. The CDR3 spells CASSLIQFTAELFF. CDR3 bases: TGTGCCAGCAGCCTAATTCAGTTCACCGCGGAGTTGTTTTTT.

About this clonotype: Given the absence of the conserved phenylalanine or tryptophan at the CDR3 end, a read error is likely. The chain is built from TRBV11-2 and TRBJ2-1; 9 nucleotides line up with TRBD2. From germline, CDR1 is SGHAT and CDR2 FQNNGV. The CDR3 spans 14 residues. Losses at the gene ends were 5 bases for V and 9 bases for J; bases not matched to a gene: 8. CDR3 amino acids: CASSLSGTSLEQFS. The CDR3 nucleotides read TGTGCCAGCAGCCTATCCGGGACTAGCCTTGAGCAGTTCTCC.

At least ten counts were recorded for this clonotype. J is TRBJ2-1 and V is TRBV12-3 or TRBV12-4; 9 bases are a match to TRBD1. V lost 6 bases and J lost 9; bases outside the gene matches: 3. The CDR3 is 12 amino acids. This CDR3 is CASRQGATEQFF. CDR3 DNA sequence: TGTGCCAGCAGACAGGGGGCAACTGAGCAGTTCTTC.

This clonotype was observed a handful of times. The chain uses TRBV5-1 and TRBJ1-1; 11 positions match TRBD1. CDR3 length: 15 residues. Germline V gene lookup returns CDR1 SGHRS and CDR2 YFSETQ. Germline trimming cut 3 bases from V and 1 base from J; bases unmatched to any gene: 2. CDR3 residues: CASSWTGGTNTEAFF. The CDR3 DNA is TGCGCCAGCAGCTGGACAGGGGGCACGAACACTGAAGCTTTCTTT.